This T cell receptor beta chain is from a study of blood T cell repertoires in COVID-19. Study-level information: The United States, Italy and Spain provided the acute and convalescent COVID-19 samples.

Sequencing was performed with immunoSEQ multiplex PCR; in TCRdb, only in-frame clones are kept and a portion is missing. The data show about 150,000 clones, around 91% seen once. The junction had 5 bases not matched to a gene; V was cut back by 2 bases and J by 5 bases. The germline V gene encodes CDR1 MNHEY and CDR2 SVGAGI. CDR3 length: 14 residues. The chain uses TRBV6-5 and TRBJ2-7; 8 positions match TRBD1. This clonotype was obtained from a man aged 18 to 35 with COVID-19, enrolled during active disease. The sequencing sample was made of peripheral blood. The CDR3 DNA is TGTGCCAGCAGTTACGGACAGGGCTTTGACGAGCAGTACTTC. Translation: CASSYGQGFDEQYF.